The clone carrying this T cell receptor beta chain turned up a few times. These data come from a study of blood T cells in healthy people across ages. Donor samples were obtained from healthy Caucasian individuals from Russia, aged about 6 to 90. Extraction of total RNA produced a minimum of 5 micrograms from each sample. The CDR3 has 15 residues. Unmatched junction bases numbered 7, after V lost 5 bases and J lost 3 bases. Germline CDR1 SNHLY, CDR2 FYNNEI. A J-beta primer mix and a sample-barcoded 5' primer were used in a second PCR of about 7 to 11 cycles. TCRdb recomputed calls from the 5' RACE reads with MiXCR, one row per CDR3 protein. The repertoire holds hundreds of thousands of distinct CDR3 sequences, with roughly 41% as singletons.

The chain recombines TRBV2 with TRBJ1-5, with 7 bases that match TRBD1. The TCR sequence derives from a man aged 80 or over in good health. The specimen sequenced was blood. Written as DNA, the CDR3 is TGTGCCAGCAGTCCGGACAGGTTGAACAATCAGCCCCAGCATTTT. Translating gives CASSPDRLNNQPQHF.